Presented here are 30 T cell receptor beta chains from one specimen sequenced in a study of blood T cell dynamics during melanoma immunotherapy. Described time point: pre-treatment baseline. Repertoires were generated with immunoSEQ multiplex PCR, while TCRdb's copy carries only in-frame clones and drops some. Among some 4,500 clones listed, more than 75% were seen once. The starting material was blood, obtained from a patient treated with checkpoint blockade. The receptors here all came from a human donor with melanoma.

The chain carries TRBV5-1 and TRBJ2-3, with 9 bases fitting TRBD1. Germline values: CDR1 SGHRS, CDR2 YFSETQ. The ends lost 4 bases at V and 3 bases at J; junction bases unmatched: 6. This CDR3 has 15 amino acids. CDR3 nucleotides: TGCGCCAGCAGCCAGGACAGGGGATCAACAGATACGCAGTATTTT. It encodes CASSQDRGSTDTQYF.

This chain joins TRBV5-4 and TRBJ2-5, with D perhaps being TRBD1 or TRBD2 (5 bases each). The J call is uncertain, as TRBJ2-7 better fits the DNA end. Germline V lookup: CDR1 SGHNT, CDR2 YYREEE (reference sequence). The CDR3 contains 15 residues. CDR3 nucleotides: TGTGCCAGCAGCACCGACAGCGGTGCCTCCTACGAGCAGTACTTC. Amino acids: CASSTDSGASYEQYF.

The CDR3 sequence is CASSKSRDKRRNEQFF. CDR3 coding DNA: TGTGCCAGCAGCAAAAGCCGGGACAAGCGACGGAATGAGCAGTTCTTC. This chain joins TRBV7-9 and TRBJ2-1, with D possibly being TRBD1 (6 bases). This CDR3 is built from 16 residues. Trimming took off 5 bases at V and 7 bases at J, with 21 bases between the two ends. Germline V CDR1 and CDR2: SEHNR, FQNEAQ (reference sequence).

This clone was observed once. The chain carries TRBV30 and TRBJ1-3; possibly TRBD1 for D (6 bases). CDR1 is GTSNPN and CDR2 is SVGIG in the germline V gene (reference sequence). V gave up 5 bases and J gave up 4 bases, with 18 bases separating them. This CDR3 spans 15 amino acids. CDR3: CAWGGQPRTGNTIYF. In DNA form, the CDR3 reads TGTGCCTGGGGAGGACAGCCACGGACAGGAAACACCATATATTTT.

CDR3 in amino acids: CASSEAHGGSSGNTIYF. The CDR3 DNA is TGTGCCAGCAGTGAAGCGCACGGGGGGAGCTCTGGAAACACCATATATTTT. The rearrangement joins TRBV6-1 to TRBJ1-3, with D possibly being TRBD1 (5 bases). This CDR3 region has 17 residues. Germline V CDR1 and CDR2: MNHNS, SASEGT. The germline V and J ends were trimmed by 0 bases and 0 bases, with 12 bases remaining between them.

The chain is built from TRBV2 and TRBJ1-6; no firm D call. Deletions cut 2 bases from V and 7 bases from J, with 6 bases between. This CDR3 comprises 13 residues. Per germline, CDR1 SNHLY and CDR2 FYNNEI. The CDR3 reads CASSEQPNSPLHF. CDR3 nucleotides: TGTGCCAGCAGTGAACAGCCAAATTCACCCCTCCACTTT.

The V and J genes are TRBV10-3 and TRBJ1-1, with TRBD1 matching 7 bases. CDR3 size: 13 residues. V trimming: 4 bases; J trimming: 6 bases; junction bases outside the gene matches: 5. CDR1 ENHRY and CDR2 SYGVKD come from the germline V gene. CDR3 amino acids: CAISGQGSAEAFF. The CDR3 DNA reads TGTGCCATCAGTGGACAGGGCTCGGCTGAAGCTTTCTTT.

The V call is TRBV11-2, the J call TRBJ2-5; D gene ambiguous. Trimming shortened V by 5 bases and J by 5 bases, and 18 bases separated the two germline ends. This CDR3 contains 15 residues. The germline gives CDR1 SGHAT, CDR2 FQNNGV. The CDR3 sequence is CASSQKFAQWETQYF. DNA for the CDR3: TGTGCCAGCAGCCAAAAGTTTGCCCAATGGGAGACCCAGTACTTC.

The chain uses TRBV11-2 and TRBJ1-2; D might be TRBD1 (5 bases). CDR1 and CDR2 from the germline V gene are SGHAT and FQNNGV. The CDR3 runs to 15 residues. V was clipped by 5 bases and J by 0 bases, with 13 bases between them. CDR3 amino acids: CASSPQTAPNYGYTF. Here the CDR3 DNA reads TGTGCCAGCAGCCCGCAGACAGCCCCTAACTATGGCTACACCTTC.

The V call is TRBV7-2, the J call TRBJ2-3, with a tentative D call TRBD2 (5 bases). The CDR3 sequence is 16 residues long. The V and J ends lost 2 bases and 7 bases respectively, with 19 bases between them. Germline CDR1 and CDR2: SGHTA and FQGNSA. The CDR3 DNA reads as TGTGCCAGCAGCTTATCAGGAGGCACCGTTCCTCATACGCAGTATTTT. Protein product: CASSLSGGTVPHTQYF.

The V and J genes are TRBV2 and TRBJ2-5; 8 nucleotides align to TRBD1. The CDR3 length is 14 residues. The germline gives CDR1 SNHLY, CDR2 FYNNEI. The junction had 4 bases not matched to a gene; V was cut back by 6 bases and J by 1 base. The CDR3 here is CASSPGQAQETQYF. The CDR3 DNA follows: TGTGCCAGCAGCCCGGGACAGGCCCAAGAGACCCAGTACTTC.

V gene TRBV19 combines with J gene TRBJ2-6, with 8 bases lining up with TRBD1. Looked up from germline, CDR1 is LNHDA and CDR2 is SQIVND (reference sequence). The CDR3 runs 22 residues. The J segment lost 0 bases and the V segment lost 3 bases, leaving 19 bases of the junction unmatched. This CDR3 is CASSIKGAKDRALASGANVLTF. CDR3 DNA: TGTGCCAGTAGTATTAAAGGCGCAAAGGACAGGGCCCTAGCCTCTGGGGCCAACGTCCTGACTTTC.

By share of the sample, this clone is large. The V and J genes are TRBV11-3 and TRBJ1-3; D is unclear. The CDR3 spans 14 residues. Germline CDR1 is SGHNT and CDR2 is YENEEA. Trimming stripped 4 bases from V and 4 bases from J, with 11 bases between. The CDR3 DNA reads as TGTGCCAGCAGCTCCACCCTAGTGGGAAACACCATATATTTT. Amino acids: CASSSTLVGNTIYF.

The genes are TRBV6-9 and TRBJ2-7, with D perhaps matching TRBD1 (5 bases). The germline V and J ends were trimmed by 10 bases and 10 bases, with 11 bases remaining between them. Germline CDR1 is MNHGY and CDR2 is SVAAGI. The CDR3 is 9 residues long. The CDR3 protein is CANPGIQYF. The CDR3 nucleotides read TGTGCCAACCCAGGGATACAGTACTTC.

This sequence joins TRBV11-2 and TRBJ2-5; 16 bases agree with TRBD2. The CDR3 totals 16 residues. Germline loops: CDR1 SGHAT, CDR2 FQNNGV. Unmatched junction bases numbered 1, after V lost 4 bases and J lost 2 bases. The CDR3 sequence is CASSWGLAGGQETQYF. CDR3 DNA sequence: TGTGCCAGCAGCTGGGGACTAGCGGGGGGGCAAGAGACCCAGTACTTC.

This CDR3 is CASSTGTGLIYSNQPQHF. DNA for the CDR3: TGTGCCAGTAGTACGGGGACAGGGCTCATATATAGCAATCAGCCCCAGCATTTT. The chain carries TRBV19 and TRBJ1-5; 9 bases are shared with TRBD1. The CDR3 has 18 residues. CDR1 and CDR2 (germline): LNHDA, SQIVND (reference sequence). Losses at the gene ends were 4 bases for V and 0 bases for J; bases not matched to a gene: 10.

V gene TRBV7-3 combines with J gene TRBJ2-3; D uncertain. The CDR3 contains 14 residues. Germline V gene data show CDR1 as SGHTA and CDR2 as FQGTGA. Trimming left V 2 bases short and J 4 bases short, with 10 bases between. CDR3: CASSLSSIADTQYF. CDR3 bases: TGTGCCAGCAGCTTATCCAGCATTGCAGATACGCAGTATTTT. The variable domain in full, with the rest retrieved from reference TRBV7-3 and TRBJ2-3, is GAGVSQTPSNKVTEKGKYVELRCDPISGHTALYWYRQSLGQGPEFLIYFQGTGAADDSGLPNDRFFAVRPEGSVSTLKIQRTERGDSAVYLCASSLSSIADTQYFGPGTRLTVL.

The rearrangement joins TRBV6-6 to TRBJ2-3; the D gene is possibly TRBD2 (6 bases). Trimming cost V 2 bases and J 0 bases, with 9 bases left between them. In germline, CDR1 is MNHNY, CDR2 SVGAGI (reference sequence). The CDR3 loop spans 15 amino acids. CDR3 region: CASSYKRASTDTQYF. The CDR3 nucleotides read TGTGCCAGCAGTTACAAGCGGGCGAGCACAGATACGCAGTATTTT.

The chain employs TRBV5-4 and TRBJ2-1; TRBD2 aligns across 11 bases. Per the germline V gene, CDR1 is SGHNT and CDR2 is YYREEE (reference sequence). The CDR3 covers 18 residues. Unmatched junction bases numbered 7, after V lost 2 bases and J lost 0 bases. The CDR3 is CASSFGTSGPNSYNEQFF. CDR3 nucleotide sequence: TGTGCCAGCAGCTTCGGGACTAGCGGACCTAACTCCTACAATGAGCAGTTCTTC.

The chain recombines TRBV6-6 with TRBJ2-3; TRBD2 aligns across 7 bases. The germline V gene encodes CDR1 MNHNY and CDR2 SVGAGI (reference sequence). The CDR3 consists of 14 residues. V trimming: 6 bases; J trimming: 2 bases; junction bases outside the gene matches: 5. The CDR3: CASSSGGITDTQYF. The DNA for the CDR3 is TGTGCCAGCAGCTCCGGGGGGATCACAGATACGCAGTATTTT.

The V gene is TRBV2, the J gene TRBJ1-1; D remains unclear. Trimming shortened V by 6 bases and J by 1 base, and 3 bases separated the two germline ends. Looked up from germline, CDR1 is SNHLY and CDR2 is FYNNEI. This CDR3 is built from 11 residues. CDR3 DNA sequence: TGTGCCAGCAGCAGGAACACTGAAGCTTTCTTT. Its translation: CASSRNTEAFF. Full variable domain (rest looked up from reference TRBV2 and TRBJ1-1): EPEVTQTPSHQVTQMGQEVILRCVPISNHLYFYWYRQILGQKVEFLVSFYNNEISEKSEIFDDQFSVERPDGSNFTLKIRSTKLEDSAMYFCASSRNTEAFFGQGTRLTVV.

CDR3 sequence reads: CASSSAGLHPGNEQFF. For the CDR3, the DNA is TGTGCCAGCAGCTCGGCAGGGCTTCACCCGGGCAATGAGCAGTTCTTC. The chain employs TRBV21-1 and TRBJ2-1; the table's TRBD1 call for D was not verified on the DNA. TRBV21-1 is reported as a pseudogene. This CDR3 spans 16 amino acids.

The chain carries TRBV28 and TRBJ1-2; the D is unclear. The CDR3 has 11 residues. V lost 5 bases and J 2 bases, leaving 3 bases between the germline ends. Germline assignment: CDR1 MDHEN and CDR2 SYDVKM. CDR3 loop: CASSQNYGYTF. DNA for the CDR3: TGTGCCAGCAGTCAGAACTATGGCTACACCTTC.

This clone was seen only once. The genes are TRBV9 and TRBJ2-2; the match to TRBD2 covers 10 bases. CDR1 is SGDLS, CDR2 YYNGEE, per germline. The CDR3 is 18 amino acids. V shed 3 bases and J 6 bases; nucleotides not matched to a gene: 14. The CDR3 DNA sequence: TGTGCCAGCAGCGCCCCGGAGAGGCTAGCGGGAGTTTCCGGGGAGCTGTTTTTT. Protein product: CASSAPERLAGVSGELFF.

J is TRBJ2-7 and V is TRBV27; TRBD1 aligns across 9 bases. Germline V gives CDR1 MNHEY, CDR2 SMNVEV (reference sequence). V shed 5 bases, J shed 6 bases, and the junction held 8 bases outside the gene matches. This CDR3 has 14 amino acids. The CDR3 nucleotides read TGTGCCAGCAGTCCGGGACAGGGATGGGGCGAGCAGTACTTC. Protein sequence: CASSPGQGWGEQYF.

For the CDR3, the DNA is TGTGCCAGCAGCGCCCGGTTGCGCGCCGATCAAGAGACCCAGTACTTC. Translating it yields CASSARLRADQETQYF. This chain connects TRBV11-1 to TRBJ2-5; D unresolved. CDR1 is SGHAT and CDR2 is FQDESV in the germline V gene (reference sequence). The CDR3 loop spans 16 amino acids. V lost 5 bases, J lost 2 bases, and 18 bases lay in between.

For the CDR3, the DNA is TGCGCCAGCAGTGAAAATTCGTGGAAGACCCAGTACTTC. Residues: CASSENSWKTQYF. V gene TRBV10-1 combines with J gene TRBJ2-5, with D unclear. Per the germline V gene, CDR1 is WNHNN and CDR2 is SYGVQD (reference sequence). The CDR3 extends over 13 amino acids. Trimming cost V 3 bases and J 6 bases, with 11 bases left between them.

This clone was seen just once. The chain recombines TRBV19 with TRBJ2-7; 11 positions agree with TRBD2. This CDR3 region has 17 residues. CDR1 is LNHDA and CDR2 is SQIVND in the germline V gene (reference sequence). J lost 2 bases, V lost 7 bases, and 13 bases had no gene match. CDR3 sequence reads: CASTAQGATSGTYEQYF. CDR3 nucleotides: TGTGCCAGTACCGCACAGGGGGCGACTAGCGGGACCTACGAGCAGTACTTC.

This clone is a singleton in its sample. The chain couples TRBV19 to TRBJ2-1, with 12 bases that match TRBD1. Germline CDR1 and CDR2: LNHDA and SQIVND (reference sequence). Losses at the gene ends were 3 bases for V and 9 bases for J; bases not matched to a gene: 9. The CDR3 loop spans 16 amino acids. The CDR3 loop is CASSISRDRGRGEQFF. Written as DNA, the CDR3 is TGTGCCAGTAGTATTTCCCGGGACAGGGGGCGTGGTGAGCAGTTCTTC.

V is TRBV6-6 and J is TRBJ1-6, with D unresolved. Deletions cut 6 bases from V and 0 bases from J, with 12 bases between. The germline CDR1 and CDR2 sequences are MNHNY and SVGAGI (reference sequence). CDR3 length: 16 amino acids. This CDR3 is CASSWTASSYNSPLHF. DNA of the CDR3: TGTGCCAGCAGCTGGACGGCGAGCTCCTATAATTCACCCCTCCACTTT.